The 8 T cell receptor beta chains reported below all come from one sample, sequenced in a study of blood T cell repertoires in COVID-19. The data were produced by immunoSEQ multiplex PCR, yet TCRdb's version contains in-frame clones alone and is incomplete. The sample includes around 300,000 clones, approximately 85% of them seen just once. The sample consisted of peripheral blood. These receptors all stem from a woman between 65 and 79 years old with acute or convalescent COVID-19.

CDR3 DNA: TGCGCCAGCAGCACCGCAGGGGGCCGGTGGGGAGACATTCAGTACTTC. Its protein product is CASSTAGGRWGDIQYF. V and J are TRBV5-1 and TRBJ2-4, with TRBD1 identical over 8 bases. Germline assignment: CDR1 SGHRS and CDR2 YFSETQ. V dropped 4 bases and J dropped 8; count of bases not matched to a gene: 14. The CDR3 has 16 amino acids. The variable domain in full, completed from reference TRBV5-1 and TRBJ2-4, reads KAGVTQTPRYLIKTRGQQVTLSCSPISGHRSVSWYQQTPGQGLQFLFEYFSETQRNKGNFPGRFSGRQFSNSRSEMNVSTLELGDSALYLCASSTAGGRWGDIQYFGAGTRLSVL.

This clone was counted once. The chain uses TRBV5-6 and TRBJ1-2, with TRBD1 as a possible D gene (6 bases). The CDR3 contains 13 residues. The germline V and J ends were trimmed by 6 bases and 1 base, with 10 bases remaining between them. CDR1 is SGHDT, CDR2 YYEEEE, per germline. The CDR3 sequence is CASTTGINYGYTF. The CDR3 coding sequence is TGTGCCAGCACCACAGGGATTAACTATGGCTACACCTTC.

This rearrangement joins TRBV5-1 to TRBJ1-1; 7 bases align to TRBD1. V lost 0 bases and J lost 11; bases outside the gene matches: 10. This CDR3 region has 14 residues. CDR1 SGHRS and CDR2 YFSETQ come from the germline V gene. The CDR3 sequence is CASSLEDRTSGAFF. CDR3 DNA sequence: TGCGCCAGCAGCTTGGAGGACAGGACTTCTGGGGCTTTCTTT.

The V call is TRBV18, the J call TRBJ2-3; 15 bases agree with TRBD2. Germline-derived CDR1 and CDR2 are KGHSH and LQKENI. This CDR3 region has 18 residues. V was clipped by 3 bases and J by 1 base; unmatched bases: 5. The CDR3 region has the DNA TGTGCCAGCTCACCTGGACTAGCGGGGGGGCCTGGCACAGATACGCAGTATTTT. Translating gives CASSPGLAGGPGTDTQYF.

This chain links TRBV4-2 with TRBJ1-2; 7 bases line up with TRBD1. V trimming: 0 bases; J trimming: 0 bases; junction bases outside the gene matches: 1. The germline V gene has CDR1 LGHNA and CDR2 YNFKEQ. The CDR3 is 15 residues long. For the CDR3, the DNA is TGTGCCAGCAGCCAAGAGGGACAGCCTAACTATGGCTACACCTTC. It codes for CASSQEGQPNYGYTF.

V is TRBV2 and J is TRBJ1-5, with 9 bases identical to TRBD1. V trimming: 4 bases; J trimming: 1 base; junction bases outside the gene matches: 2. Germline V CDR1 and CDR2: SNHLY, FYNNEI. This CDR3 region has 15 residues. The CDR3 region is CASSGDRVSNQPQHF. The CDR3 coding sequence is TGTGCCAGCAGTGGGGACAGGGTAAGCAATCAGCCCCAGCATTTT.

The chain employs TRBV5-4 and TRBJ2-1; 8 nucleotides agree with TRBD2. This CDR3 contains 18 residues. Germline V gene lookup returns CDR1 SGHNT and CDR2 YYREEE (reference sequence). V gave up 3 bases and J gave up 3 bases; unmatched junction bases: 14. The chain's CDR3 is CASSSTRGGPPFYNEQFF. CDR3 DNA sequence: TGTGCCAGCAGCTCGACTCGCGGGGGGCCTCCTTTCTACAATGAGCAGTTCTTC. Full variable domain (rest looked up from reference TRBV5-4 and TRBJ2-1): ETGVTQSPTHLIKTRGQQVTLRCSSQSGHNTVSWYQQALGQGPQFIFQYYREEENGRGNFPPRFSGLQFPNYSSELNVNALELDDSALYLCASSSTRGGPPFYNEQFFGPGTRLTVL.

V is TRBV19 and J is TRBJ2-1; D possibly corresponds to TRBD1 (5 bases). CDR1 is LNHDA and CDR2 is SQIVND in the germline V gene (reference sequence). V gave up 2 bases and J gave up 0 bases, with 11 bases separating them. The CDR3 contains 16 residues. The CDR3 nucleotides are TGTGCCAGTAGTATAACGGACATCAACTCCTACAATGAGCAGTTCTTC. Residues: CASSITDINSYNEQFF.